One sample yielded the 22 T cell receptor beta chains listed below, sequenced in a study of response to subunit inactivated influenza vaccine. TCRdb independently ran MiXCR on the RT-PCR reads; one entry per CDR3 protein. The sample includes 500,000 or so distinct CDR3 sequences, more than 15% of them seen just once. Here the sequenced sample was CD4+ T cells sorted from PBMCs, taken around 2 years after vaccination. The receptors stem from a man aged 45 to 70 who received an inactivated influenza vaccine.

In this sample, this clonotype turned up a few times. The chain employs TRBV29-1 and TRBJ2-7; 7 positions agree with TRBD1. V lost 7 bases to trimming and J lost 0 bases; unmatched junction nucleotides: 9. CDR1 and CDR2 (germline): SQVTM, ANQGSEA. This CDR3 has 14 amino acids. The CDR3 coding sequence is TGCAGCGCCAAAGGGGGCCGGGACTCCTACGAGCAGTACTTC. This encodes CSAKGGRDSYEQYF.

This sequence joins TRBV5-5 and TRBJ2-1; D unclear. CDR3 length: 13 amino acids. Trimming took 3 bases from V and 8 from J, leaving 12 bases between them. Germline values: CDR1 SGHKS, CDR2 YYEKEE (reference sequence). The DNA of the CDR3 is TGTGCCAGCAGCTCGATTAAGTGGGATGAGCAGTTCTTC. Residues: CASSSIKWDEQFF.

The J gene is TRBJ1-4, the V gene TRBV21-1. TRBV21-1 corresponds to a pseudogene. The CDR3 is 15 residues long. In nucleotides, the CDR3 is TGTGCCAGCAGCAAAGCTCCAGCGGAAAATGAAAAACTGTTTTTT. It translates to CASSKAPAENEKLFF.

This clonotype was counted a few times. This rearrangement joins TRBV6-1 to TRBJ2-1, with D possibly matching TRBD2 (6 bases). The ends were cut back, 7 bases at V and 10 bases at J, with 26 bases in the middle. This CDR3 is 16 amino acids long. Germline-derived CDR1 and CDR2 are MNHNS and SASEGT. As DNA, the CDR3 is TGTGCCAGCAATGGAAGCCCGAGCGGGCCTACCCAGGAGCAGTTCTTC. Protein product: CASNGSPSGPTQEQFF.

Many counts were recorded for this clonotype. This chain uses TRBV10-3 with TRBJ2-7; TRBD2 matches at 9 bases. CDR1 and CDR2 from the germline V gene are ENHRY and SYGVKD. This CDR3 region has 13 residues. The junction had 8 bases not matched to a gene; V was cut back by 11 bases and J by 3 bases. The DNA of the CDR3 is TGTGCCCATACTTGGCGGGAGGGCTACGAGCAGTACTTC. It encodes CAHTWREGYEQYF.

This clonotype has more than one count but fewer than ten. V and J are TRBV5-1 and TRBJ2-7, with 10 bases identical to TRBD2. Germline trimming cut 6 bases from V and 5 bases from J; bases unmatched to any gene: 14. Looked up from germline, CDR1 is SGHRS and CDR2 is YFSETQ. CDR3 size: 16 residues. CDR3 in DNA: TGCGCCAGCACCCCGAGGACAGCGGGAGGGAGCAACGAGCAGTACTTC. Its protein is CASTPRTAGGSNEQYF.

The chain combines TRBV29-1 with TRBJ1-5; possibly TRBD1 for D (5 bases). The germline V and J ends were trimmed by 7 bases and 1 base, with 14 bases remaining between them. Germline CDR1 and CDR2: SQVTM and ANQGSEA. The CDR3 totals 14 residues. The DNA of the CDR3 is TGCAGCGAGCAGGGTTTGAGGAGCAATCAGCCCCAGCATTTT. The encoded protein is CSEQGLRSNQPQHF. Filled out from reference TRBV29-1 and TRBJ1-5, the complete variable domain reads SAVISQKPSRDICQRGTSLTIQCQVDSQVTMMFWYRQQPGQSLTLIATANQGSEATYESGFVIDKFPISRPNLTFSTLTVSNMSPEDSSIYLCSEQGLRSNQPQHFGDGTRLSIL.

This chain uses TRBV9 with TRBJ2-3; D unclear. Germline assignment: CDR1 SGDLS and CDR2 YYNGEE. The V and J ends lost 0 bases and 2 bases respectively, with 10 bases between them. The CDR3 length is 15 residues. The CDR3 nucleotides read TGTGCCAGCAGCGTAGGCCAGAGTTACACAGATACGCAGTATTTT. Protein product: CASSVGQSYTDTQYF. The entire variable domain, with the rest obtained from reference TRBV9 and TRBJ2-3, is as follows: DSGVTQTPKHLITATGQRVTLRCSPRSGDLSVYWYQQSLDQGLQFLIQYYNGEERAKGNILERFSAQQFPDLHSELNLSSLELGDSALYFCASSVGQSYTDTQYFGPGTRLTVL.

Comment on this clonotype: No conserved phenylalanine or tryptophan ends this CDR3, so it is likely a read error. This chain uses TRBV5-1 with TRBJ1-1; 8 bases match TRBD1. Germline assignment: CDR1 SGHRS and CDR2 YFSETQ. The CDR3 totals 15 residues. The J segment lost 5 bases and the V segment lost 4 bases, leaving 10 bases of the junction unmatched. In nucleotides, the CDR3 is TGCGCCAGCAGCCCGCGACAGGGGAAGGATACTGAAGCTTTCCTT. Translated, it gives CASSPRQGKDTEAFL.

The V call is TRBV24-1, the J call TRBJ2-1, with 12 bases aligning to TRBD2. Losses at the gene ends were 3 bases for V and 9 bases for J; bases not matched to a gene: 5. The CDR3 is made up of 15 amino acids. Germline CDR1 and CDR2: KGHDR and SFDVKD. This chain's CDR3 is CATSDRLAGDFEQFF. Written as DNA, the CDR3 is TGTGCCACCAGTGATAGACTAGCGGGAGATTTTGAGCAGTTCTTC.

This clonotype showed up just a few times. The chain employs TRBV28 and TRBJ2-4, with TRBD1 identical over 9 bases. CDR1 and CDR2 (germline): MDHEN, SYDVKM. The ends lost 5 bases at V and 8 bases at J; junction bases unmatched: 19. The CDR3 extends over 18 amino acids. The CDR3: CASSPPLQTGGRGYIQYF. The CDR3 DNA reads TGTGCCAGCAGTCCCCCCTTACAAACAGGGGGCAGGGGGTACATTCAGTACTTC. Looking up the rest from reference TRBV28 and TRBJ2-4 gives the full variable domain: DVKVTQSSRYLVKRTGEKVFLECVQDMDHENMFWYRQDPGLGLRLIYFSYDVKMKEKGDIPEGYSVSREKKERFSLILESASTNQTSMYLCASSPPLQTGGRGYIQYFGAGTRLSVL.

This clonotype was seen a few times. V and J are TRBV4-2 and TRBJ2-1; 10 bases match TRBD1. This CDR3 spans 17 amino acids. The junction had 10 bases not matched to a gene; V was cut back by 2 bases and J by 6 bases. Germline V CDR1 and CDR2: LGHNA, YNFKEQ. The DNA of the CDR3 is TGTGCCAGCAGCCAAAGAAAGTCAGGGACAGGGGCCAATGAGCAGTTCTTC. Amino acid sequence: CASSQRKSGTGANEQFF.

This clonotype was seen only a few times. The gene calls are TRBV29-1 and TRBJ1-2, with 7 bases matching TRBD1. Germline-derived CDR1 and CDR2 are SQVTM and ANQGSEA. V trimming: 3 bases; J trimming: 4 bases; junction bases outside the gene matches: 8. CDR3 length equals 14 residues. The CDR3 loop is CSVEARDSLYGYTF. CDR3 nucleotides: TGCAGCGTTGAGGCCCGGGACAGCCTCTATGGCTACACCTTC.

This chain links TRBV6-1 with TRBJ2-6; either TRBD1 or TRBD2 may supply D (7 bases each). Deletions cut 6 bases from V and 2 bases from J, with 11 bases between. The V gene's germline CDR1 is MNHNS and CDR2 SASEGT. The CDR3 is 15 amino acids. The CDR3: CASRPGGAGANVLTF. The CDR3, as DNA: TGTGCCAGCAGACCAGGGGGGGCTGGGGCCAACGTCCTGACTTTC.

This clonotype was counted ten times or more. The chain is built from TRBV29-1 and TRBJ2-5; 12 bases line up with TRBD2. The V gene end was trimmed by 7 bases and the J gene end by 6 bases; junction bases not matched to a gene: 6. This CDR3 comprises 13 residues. The germline V gene has CDR1 SQVTM and CDR2 ANQGSEA. DNA of the CDR3: TGCAGCGCTCCAGGACTAGCGGGGAAGACCCAGTACTTC. It codes for CSAPGLAGKTQYF.

The chain recombines TRBV7-2 with TRBJ2-7; 7 bases align to TRBD1. CDR1 SGHTA and CDR2 FQGNSA come from the germline V gene. The V gene end was trimmed by 0 bases and the J gene end by 0 bases; junction bases not matched to a gene: 2. The length of the CDR3 is 15 residues. CDR3 DNA: TGTGCCAGCAGCTTAGCGGGGGACAGCTCCTACGAGCAGTACTTC. This sequence encodes CASSLAGDSSYEQYF. Looking up the rest from reference TRBV7-2 and TRBJ2-7 gives the full variable domain: GAGVSQSPSNKVTEKGKDVELRCDPISGHTALYWYRQSLGQGLEFLIYFQGNSAPDKSGLPSDRFSAERTGGSVSTLTIQRTQQEDSAVYLCASSLAGDSSYEQYFGPGTRLTVT.

There are a few counts of this clonotype. This chain connects TRBV5-1 to TRBJ2-5; TRBD2 agrees at 7 bases. The CDR3 consists of 13 residues. Germline CDR1 reads SGHRS; CDR2 reads YFSETQ. Germline trimming cut 5 bases from V and 2 bases from J; bases unmatched to any gene: 3. The CDR3 is CASRGAGQETQYF. The CDR3 region has the DNA TGCGCCAGCAGGGGAGCGGGGCAAGAGACCCAGTACTTC.

The chain has TRBV12-3 or TRBV12-4 and TRBJ2-5, with 13 bases identical to TRBD2. The trim removed 6 bases at V and 6 bases at J, leaving 4 bases unmatched. The CDR3 covers 14 residues. The DNA of the CDR3 is TGTGCCAGCAGACTAGCGGGGGGGCGGCAGACCCAGTACTTC. This encodes CASRLAGGRQTQYF.

Many counts were recorded for this clonotype. V is TRBV5-1 and J is TRBJ2-5; a possible D gene is TRBD1 (6 bases). The CDR3 sequence is 13 residues long. V lost 4 bases and J lost 5, with 12 bases in between. Germline V gene data show CDR1 as SGHRS and CDR2 as YFSETQ. This chain's CDR3 is CASSTDSVETQYF. The CDR3 DNA reads TGCGCCAGCAGCACGGACAGTGTCGAGACCCAGTACTTC.

The chain carries TRBV23-1 and TRBJ2-7; D gene unclear. TRBV23-1 is classed as an ORF, of uncertain function. The CDR3 is 16 amino acids. Trimming left V 3 bases short and J 3 bases short, with 18 bases between. The DNA of the CDR3 is TGCGCCAGCAGTCACCTATTACTCCTGAGGATCTACGAGCAGTACTTC. This encodes CASSHLLLLRIYEQYF.

The rearrangement uses TRBV6-1 and TRBJ2-1, with TRBD2 matching over 14 bases. The CDR3 has 14 residues. Losses at the gene ends were 8 bases for V and 8 bases for J; bases not matched to a gene: 5. Looked up from germline, CDR1 is MNHNS and CDR2 is SASEGT. CDR3 DNA sequence: TGTGCCAGCGGACTAGCGGGAGGTTTGGATGAGCAGTTCTTC. Residues: CASGLAGGLDEQFF.

This sequence joins TRBV5-1 and TRBJ2-2; D may be TRBD2 (5 bases). The ends were cut back, 4 bases at V and 5 bases at J, with 12 bases in the middle. The CDR3 extends over 14 amino acids. The germline CDR1 and CDR2 sequences are SGHRS and YFSETQ. CDR3 region: CASSQRVGTGELFF. CDR3 nucleotides: TGCGCCAGCAGCCAGAGGGTTGGGACCGGGGAGCTGTTTTTT.